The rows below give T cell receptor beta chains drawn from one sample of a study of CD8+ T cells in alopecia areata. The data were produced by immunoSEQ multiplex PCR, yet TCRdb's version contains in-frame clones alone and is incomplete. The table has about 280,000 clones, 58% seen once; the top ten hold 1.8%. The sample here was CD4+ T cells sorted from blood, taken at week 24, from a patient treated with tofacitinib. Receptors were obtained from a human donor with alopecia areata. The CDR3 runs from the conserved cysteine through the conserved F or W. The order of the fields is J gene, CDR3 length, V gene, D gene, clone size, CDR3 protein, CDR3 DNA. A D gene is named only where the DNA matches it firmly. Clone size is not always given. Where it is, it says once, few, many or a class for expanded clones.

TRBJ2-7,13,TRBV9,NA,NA,CASSVAVGHEQYF,TGTGCCAGCAGCGTAGCCGTCGGGCACGAGCAGTACTTC
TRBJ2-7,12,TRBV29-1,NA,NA,CSVEDPGSKQYF,TGCAGCGTTGAAGACCCAGGTAGTAAGCAGTACTTC
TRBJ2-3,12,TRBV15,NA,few,CATSKGTDTQYF,TGTGCCACCAGCAAGGGGACAGATACGCAGTATTTT
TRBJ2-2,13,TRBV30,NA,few,CAWGASNTGELFF,TGTGCCTGGGGGGCTTCGAACACCGGGGAGCTGTTTTTT
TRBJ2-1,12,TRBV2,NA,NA,CASSVSGNEQFF,TGTGCCAGCAGTGTGTCGGGGAATGAGCAGTTCTTC
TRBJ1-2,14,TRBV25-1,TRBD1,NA,CASRETGSFYGYTF,TGTGCCAGCAGGGAGACAGGGTCTTTTTATGGCTACACCTTC
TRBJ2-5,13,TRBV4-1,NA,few,CAGAGTLQETQYF,TGCGCCGGAGCCGGGACTCTCCAAGAGACCCAGTACTTC
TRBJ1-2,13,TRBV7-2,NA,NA,CASSPDRHYGYTF,TGTGCCAGCAGCCCCGACAGGCACTATGGCTACACCTTC
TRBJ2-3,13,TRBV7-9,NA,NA,CASSPLAIDTQYF,TGTGCCAGCAGCCCCTTAGCGATAGATACGCAGTATTTT
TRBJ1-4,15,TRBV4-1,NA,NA,CASSQGPRANEKLFF,TGCGCCAGCAGCCAAGGGCCCAGAGCTAATGAAAAACTGTTTTTT
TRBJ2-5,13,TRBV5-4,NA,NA,CASSRDLQETQYF,TGTGCCAGCAGCAGGGACCTCCAAGAGACCCAGTACTTC
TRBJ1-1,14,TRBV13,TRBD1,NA,CASSLYRGNTEAFF,TGTGCCAGCAGCTTGTACAGGGGGAACACTGAAGCTTTCTTT
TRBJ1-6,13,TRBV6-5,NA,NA,CASRNSVDSPLHF,TGTGCCAGCAGGAACAGTGTTGATTCACCCCTCCACTTT
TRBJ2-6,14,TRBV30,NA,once,CAWSVGPGANVLTF,TGTGCCTGGAGTGTAGGCCCTGGGGCCAACGTCCTGACTTTC
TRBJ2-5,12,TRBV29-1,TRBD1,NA,CSAGTDQETQYF,TGCAGCGCCGGGACAGACCAAGAGACCCAGTACTTC
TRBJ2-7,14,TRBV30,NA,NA,CAWSGTFVSYEQYF,TGTGCCTGGAGTGGGACGTTCGTCTCCTACGAGCAGTACTTC
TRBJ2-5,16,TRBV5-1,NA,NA,CASSPGVGPGEETQYF,TGCGCCAGCAGCCCAGGAGTGGGGCCCGGGGAAGAGACCCAGTACTTC
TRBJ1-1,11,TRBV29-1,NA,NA,CSVGKSREAFF,TGCAGCGTTGGAAAGAGTCGAGAAGCTTTCTTT
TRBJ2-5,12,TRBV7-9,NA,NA,CASSPSLETQYF,TGTGCCAGCAGCCCGTCCTTGGAGACCCAGTACTTC
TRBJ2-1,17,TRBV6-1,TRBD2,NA,CASSEYGAGGPRNEQFF,TGTGCCAGCAGTGAATATGGAGCGGGGGGGCCGAGAAATGAGCAGTTCTTC